Included here is one T cell receptor (beta chain) sequence, with context. TCRdb recomputed calls from the RT-PCR reads with MiXCR, one row per CDR3 protein. The table has hundreds of thousands of distinct CDR3 sequences, 12% to 15% seen once; the top ten hold just over 3.5%. The CDR3 covers 14 residues. V shed 8 bases, J shed 7 bases, and the junction held 8 bases outside the gene matches. The receptor was derived from a female donor in good health, serving as a healthy control. The chain joins TRBV12-3 or TRBV12-4 to TRBJ2-1; 10 bases map to TRBD2. Sequencing was carried out using memory CD4+ T cells from blood. The CDR3 region has the DNA TGTGCCAGCGGCATAGCGGGGGGCTGGAATGAGCAGTTCTTC. This encodes CASGIAGGWNEQFF.